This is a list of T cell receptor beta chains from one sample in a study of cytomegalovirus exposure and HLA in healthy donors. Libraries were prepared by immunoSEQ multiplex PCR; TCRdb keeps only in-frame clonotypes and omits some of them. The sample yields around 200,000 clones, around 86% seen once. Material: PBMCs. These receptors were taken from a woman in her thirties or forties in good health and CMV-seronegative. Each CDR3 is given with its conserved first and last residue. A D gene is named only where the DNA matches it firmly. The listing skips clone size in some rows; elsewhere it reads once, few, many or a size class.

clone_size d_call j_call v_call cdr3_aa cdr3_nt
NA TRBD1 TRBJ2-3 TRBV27 CASSFKRQGRSTDTQYF TGTGCCAGCAGCTTTAAAAGACAGGGGAGAAGCACAGATACGCAGTATTTT
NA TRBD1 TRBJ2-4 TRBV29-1 CSSRDSKNIQYF TGCAGCTCCCGGGACAGCAAAAACATTCAGTACTTC
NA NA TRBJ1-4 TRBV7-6 CASSPLGIATNEKLFF TGTGCCAGCAGCCCCCTCGGGATTGCAACTAATGAAAAACTGTTTTTT
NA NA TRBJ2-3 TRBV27 CASSLAGRGSSSTDTQYF TGTGCCAGCAGTTTGGCGGGGAGAGGGTCGTCTAGCACAGATACGCAGTATTTT
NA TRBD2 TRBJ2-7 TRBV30 CAWSRGGDYEQYF TGTGCCTGGAGCCGGGGAGGGGACTACGAGCAGTACTTC
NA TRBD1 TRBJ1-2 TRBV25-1 CASLGQIYGYTF TGTGCCAGCCTGGGACAGATCTATGGCTACACCTTC
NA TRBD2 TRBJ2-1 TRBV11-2 CASSRSGSGGNEQFF TGTGCCAGCAGCCGAAGCGGGAGCGGCGGCAATGAGCAGTTCTTC
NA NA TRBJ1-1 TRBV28 CASSSLGGSMNTEAFF TGTGCCAGCAGTTCCCTCGGGGGATCAATGAACACTGAAGCTTTCTTT
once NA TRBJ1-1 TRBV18 CASSPRRQTNTEAFF TGTGCCAGCTCACCCCGGAGGCAGACGAACACTGAAGCTTTCTTT
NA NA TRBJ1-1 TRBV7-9 CASSPRTEAFF TGTGCCAGCAGCCCTCGCACTGAAGCTTTCTTT
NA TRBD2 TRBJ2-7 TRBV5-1 CASSPTSGSYEQYF TGCGCCAGCAGCCCGACTAGCGGATCCTACGAGCAGTACTTC
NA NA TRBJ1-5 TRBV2 CASSEGSSNQPQHF TGTGCCAGCAGTGAAGGGAGTAGCAATCAGCCCCAGCATTTT
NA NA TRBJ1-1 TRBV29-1 CSVNGMNTEAFF TGCAGCGTTAACGGTATGAACACTGAAGCTTTCTTT
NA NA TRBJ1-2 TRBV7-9 CASSLDWEENYGYTF TGTGCCAGCAGCTTAGATTGGGAGGAAAACTATGGCTACACCTTC
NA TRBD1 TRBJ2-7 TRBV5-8 CASSLAAGGGYEQYF TGTGCCAGCAGCTTGGCGGCAGGGGGCGGGTACGAGCAGTACTTC
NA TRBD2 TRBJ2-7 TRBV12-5 CASGLGLAGEDEQYF TGTGCTAGTGGTTTGGGACTAGCGGGAGAAGACGAGCAGTACTTC
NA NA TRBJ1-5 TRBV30 CAWSFAQGLYGNQPQHF TGTGCCTGGAGTTTCGCGCAGGGGTTATACGGCAATCAGCCCCAGCATTTT
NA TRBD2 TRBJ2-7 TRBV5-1 CASSLASGSGGLSYEQYF TGCGCCAGCAGCTTGGCCAGTGGGTCGGGAGGGCTCTCCTACGAGCAGTACTTC
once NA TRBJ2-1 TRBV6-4 CASSVLAGSYNEQFF TGTGCCAGCAGTGTACTCGCGGGATCTTACAATGAGCAGTTCTTC
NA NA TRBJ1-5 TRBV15 CATSGRGGNQPQHF TGTGCCACCAGCGGCAGGGGTGGGAATCAGCCCCAGCATTTT
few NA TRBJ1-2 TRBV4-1 CASSHLQGSSYGYTF TGCGCCAGCAGCCACCTCCAGGGCTCGAGCTATGGCTACACCTTC
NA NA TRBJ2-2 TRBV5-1 CASTKPYRSNTGELFF TGCGCCAGCACCAAACCCTACAGGTCGAACACCGGGGAGCTGTTTTTT
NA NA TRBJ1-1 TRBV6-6 CASSYIAGGDTEAFF TGTGCCAGCAGTTATATTGCGGGGGGGGACACTGAAGCTTTCTTT
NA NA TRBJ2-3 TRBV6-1 CASSEARGGADTQYF TGTGCCAGCAGTGAAGCGCGTGGAGGGGCAGATACGCAGTATTTT
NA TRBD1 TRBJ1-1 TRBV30 CAWGTESGDAFF TGTGCCTGGGGGACAGAGTCCGGTGACGCTTTCTTT
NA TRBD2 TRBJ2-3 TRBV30 CAWTKNGRQSF TGTGCCTGGACGAAGAACGGGAGGCAATCTTTT
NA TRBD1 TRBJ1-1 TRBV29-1 CSVRTGGNTEAFF TGCAGCGTTAGGACAGGTGGGAACACTGAAGCTTTCTTT
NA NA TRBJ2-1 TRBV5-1 CASSLVVQGSYNEQFF TGCGCCAGCAGCTTGGTTGTACAGGGTTCCTACAATGAGCAGTTCTTC
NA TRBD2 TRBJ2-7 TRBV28 CASSLRGLARWTYEQYF TGTGCCAGCAGTTTACGGGGACTAGCGCGATGGACCTACGAGCAGTACTTC
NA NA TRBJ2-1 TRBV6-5 CASRRRENEQFF TGTGCCAGCAGGAGGAGAGAAAATGAGCAGTTCTTC
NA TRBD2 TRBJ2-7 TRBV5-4 CAGTNGGVVHEQYF TGTGCCGGGACTAATGGGGGAGTAGTACACGAGCAGTACTTC
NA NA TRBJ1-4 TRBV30 CAWRWGRQSRTNEKLFF TGTGCCTGGAGATGGGGCCGACAGAGCCGAACTAATGAAAAACTGTTTTTT
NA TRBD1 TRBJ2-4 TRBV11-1 CASSYGTGVWDIQYF TGTGCCAGCAGCTATGGGACAGGGGTCTGGGACATTCAGTACTTC
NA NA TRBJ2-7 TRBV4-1 CASSHSYEQYF TGCGCCAGCAGTCACTCCTACGAGCAGTACTTC
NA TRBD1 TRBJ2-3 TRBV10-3 CAIRQGQSEVGDTQYF TGTGCCATCAGGCAGGGACAGTCAGAAGTTGGAGATACGCAGTATTTT
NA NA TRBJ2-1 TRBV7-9 CASEAPSNEQFF TGTGCCAGCGAAGCCCCGTCCAATGAGCAGTTCTTC
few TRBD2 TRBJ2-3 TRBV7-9 CASSLPLAGDADTQYF TGTGCCAGCAGCTTACCCCTAGCGGGAGATGCAGATACGCAGTATTTT